Listed below are T cell receptor beta chains from one sample, sequenced in a study of T cells in Graves' hyperthyroidism and ophthalmopathy. TCRdb re-called the multiplex PCR reads with MiXCR, one entry per CDR3 protein. The profile shows roughly 290,000 distinct CDR3 sequences, less than 15% of them singletons. The source material was blood. Receptor source: a woman between 25 and 40 years old with Graves' hyperthyroidism that later progressed to Graves' ophthalmopathy. Each CDR3 is given with its conserved first and last residue. Rows give clone size only sometimes, using once, few, many, or a class for an expanded clone.

v_gene: TRBV29-1
abundance: NA
CDR3aa: CSALHPNTGELFF

v_gene: TRBV30
abundance: few
CDR3aa: CAWSEGLAGRNEQFF

v_gene: TRBV5-8
abundance: NA
CDR3aa: CASSYGISNSYEQYF

v_gene: TRBV5-1
abundance: many
CDR3aa: CASSSGTGLRGYTF

v_gene: TRBV20-1
abundance: many
CDR3aa: CSAAGWGSGNTIYF

v_gene: TRBV5-6
abundance: many
CDR3aa: CASSSLAPPYNEQFF

v_gene: TRBV4-3
abundance: NA
CDR3aa: CASSQDRRFGDEQYF

v_gene: TRBV28
abundance: many
CDR3aa: CASSLPGQGRTDTQYF

v_gene: TRBV7-9
abundance: many
CDR3aa: CASSLAGLNEQFF

v_gene: TRBV7-2
abundance: many
CDR3aa: CASSIAGTGTSYEQYF